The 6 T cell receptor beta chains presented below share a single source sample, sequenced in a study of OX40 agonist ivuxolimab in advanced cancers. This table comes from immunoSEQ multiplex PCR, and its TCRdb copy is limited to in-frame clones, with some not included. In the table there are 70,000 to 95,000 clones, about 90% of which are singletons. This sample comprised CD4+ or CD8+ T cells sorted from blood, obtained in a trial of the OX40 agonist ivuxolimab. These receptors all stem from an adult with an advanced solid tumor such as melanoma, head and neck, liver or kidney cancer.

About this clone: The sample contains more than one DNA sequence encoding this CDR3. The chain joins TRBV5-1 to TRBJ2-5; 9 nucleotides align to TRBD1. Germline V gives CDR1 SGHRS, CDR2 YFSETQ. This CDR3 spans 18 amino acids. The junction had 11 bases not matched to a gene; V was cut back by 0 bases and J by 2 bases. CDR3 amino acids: CASSLAGTGRGVQETQYF. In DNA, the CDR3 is TGCGCCAGCAGCTTGGCGGGGACAGGGAGGGGGGTACAAGAGACCCAGTACTTC.

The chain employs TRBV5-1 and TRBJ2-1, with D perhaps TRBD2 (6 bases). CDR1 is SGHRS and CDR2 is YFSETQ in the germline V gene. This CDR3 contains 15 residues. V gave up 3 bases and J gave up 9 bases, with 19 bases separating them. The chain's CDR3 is CASSSGRDSSPEQFF. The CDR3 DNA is TGCGCCAGCAGCTCCGGACGGGACTCTTCTCCTGAGCAGTTCTTC.

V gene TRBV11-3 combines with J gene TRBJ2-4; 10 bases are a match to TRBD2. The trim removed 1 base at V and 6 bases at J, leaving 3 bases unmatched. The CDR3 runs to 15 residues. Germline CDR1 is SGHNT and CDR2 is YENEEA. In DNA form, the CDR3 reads TGTGCCAGCAGCTTAGGGGCTAGCGGGGGAAACATTCAGTACTTC. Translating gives CASSLGASGGNIQYF.

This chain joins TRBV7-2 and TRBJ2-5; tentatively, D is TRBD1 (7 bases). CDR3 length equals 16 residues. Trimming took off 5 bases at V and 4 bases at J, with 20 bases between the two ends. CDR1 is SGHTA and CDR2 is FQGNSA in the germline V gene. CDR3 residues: CASSPGGTAMGETQYF. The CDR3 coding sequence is TGTGCCAGCAGCCCTGGCGGGACAGCCATGGGAGAGACCCAGTACTTC.

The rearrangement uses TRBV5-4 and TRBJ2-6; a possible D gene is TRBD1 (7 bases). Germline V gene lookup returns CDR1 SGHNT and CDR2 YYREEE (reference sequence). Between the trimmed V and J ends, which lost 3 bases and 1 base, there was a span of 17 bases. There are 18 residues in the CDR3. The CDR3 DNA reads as TGTGCCAGCAGCTCGGGGGACAGAGCCCAATCTGGGGCCAACGTCCTGACTTTC. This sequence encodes CASSSGDRAQSGANVLTF. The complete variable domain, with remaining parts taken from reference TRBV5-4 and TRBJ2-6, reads ETGVTQSPTHLIKTRGQQVTLRCSSQSGHNTVSWYQQALGQGPQFIFQYYREEENGRGNFPPRFSGLQFPNYSSELNVNALELDDSALYLCASSSGDRAQSGANVLTFGAGSRLTVL.

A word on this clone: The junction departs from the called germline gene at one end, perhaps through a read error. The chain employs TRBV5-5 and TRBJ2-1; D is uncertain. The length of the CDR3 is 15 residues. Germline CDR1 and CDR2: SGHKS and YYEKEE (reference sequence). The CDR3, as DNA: TGTGCCAGCAGCTTGCGGATCACAGCATACAATGGGCAGTTCTTC. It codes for CASSLRITAYNGQFF.